The text below deals with one T cell receptor (beta chain). The sample comes from a study of blood T cell repertoires in COVID-19. At the level of the study: Acute and convalescent COVID-19 samples came from the United States, Italy and Spain. From T cells, B-cell-depleted T cells, or PBMCs came the material, which was cDNA or gDNA.

Germline V gene data show CDR1 as SGHNT and CDR2 as YYREEE (reference sequence). This CDR3 has 13 amino acids. V was shortened by 4 bases and J by 4 bases, with 11 bases between the two germline ends. Per the original methods: Reference gene primer amplification in the assay estimated nucleated cell counts. Measured with immunoSEQ multiplex PCR; TCRdb has only the in-frame clones, and not every one. The DNA was the basis for D and trimming; V, J and clone size are from that table. The top ten hold 3% to 3.5% of the sample, which has approximately 240,000 clones, roughly 80% seen once. This chain joins TRBV5-4 and TRBJ1-1, with a possible D match to TRBD1 (6 bases). This clonotype was sampled from a woman aged 30 to 39 who had recovered from COVID-19. The sample taken for sequencing was peripheral blood. The CDR3 loop is CASSTRGLTEAFF. The CDR3 nucleotides read TGTGCCAGCAGCACGCGGGGGCTCACTGAAGCTTTCTTT.